This T cell receptor (beta chain) was identified in a study of cytomegalovirus exposure and HLA in healthy donors. The germline gives CDR1 SGHDT, CDR2 YYEEEE. V shed 2 bases and J 4 bases; nucleotides not matched to a gene: 6. There are 15 residues in the CDR3. Using immunoSEQ multiplex PCR, the repertoire was profiled, and TCRdb retains in-frame clones only, with some absent. The sample shows fewer than 200,000 clones, around nine tenths of them seen only once. The specimen was PBMCs. The V and J genes are TRBV5-6 and TRBJ2-3, with 8 bases aligning to TRBD1. This receptor was obtained from a woman younger than 45 in good health and CMV-seronegative. The chain's CDR3 is CASSFPGQEADTQYF. The CDR3 DNA is TGTGCCAGCAGCTTTCCGGGACAGGAGGCAGATACGCAGTATTTT. The full variable domain, in which reference TRBV5-6 and TRBJ2-3 provide the parts outside the CDR3, is DAGVTQSPTHLIKTRGQQVTLRCSPKSGHDTVSWYQQALGQGPQFIFQYYEEEERQRGNFPDRFSGHQFPNYSSELNVNALLLGDSALYLCASSFPGQEADTQYFGPGTRLTVL.